These 27 T cell receptor beta chains were sequenced from one sample in a study of identical twins. TCRdb recomputed calls from the 5' RACE reads with MiXCR, one row per CDR3 protein. The sample comprises more than 600,000 distinct CDR3 sequences, roughly 18% of which are singletons, and 13% rests with the top ten. These same data were also listed under a study on T cells expressing NK-cell markers.

The source material was PBMCs. The receptors shown here come from a woman between 18 and 29 years old in good health.

In this sample, this clonotype turned up a few times. The rearrangement uses TRBV7-8 and TRBJ2-7, with D possibly TRBD2 on 5 matching bases. The V end was cut by 8 bases, the J end by 3 bases, with 23 bases between. The CDR3 extends over 16 amino acids. Per germline, CDR1 SGHVS and CDR2 FQNEAQ. CDR3 in amino acids: CASLPGRGMGLYEQYF. The CDR3 coding sequence is TGTGCCAGCCTCCCCGGCAGAGGGATGGGCCTCTACGAGCAGTACTTC.

The rearrangement joins TRBV5-6 to TRBJ2-5; possible D gene TRBD2, 5 bases. Germline CDR1 reads SGHDT; CDR2 reads YYEEEE. Trimming removed 0 bases from V and 0 bases from J, with 6 bases in between. The CDR3 length is 14 residues. CDR3 nucleotides: TGTGCCAGCAGCTTGGTAGCGCACCAAGAGACCCAGTACTTC. Amino acid sequence: CASSLVAHQETQYF. The full variable domain, with the rest looked up from reference TRBV5-6 and TRBJ2-5, is DAGVTQSPTHLIKTRGQQVTLRCSPKSGHDTVSWYQQALGQGPQFIFQYYEEEERQRGNFPDRFSGHQFPNYSSELNVNALLLGDSALYLCASSLVAHQETQYFGPGTRLLVL.

This clonotype turned up a few times. This chain uses TRBV7-6 with TRBJ1-2, with a weak D call TRBD1 (5 bases). This CDR3 spans 13 amino acids. Trimming took 6 bases from V and 9 from J, leaving 17 bases between them. The V gene's germline CDR1 is SGHVS and CDR2 FNYEAQ. CDR3 sequence reads: CASSPSGAGSYTF. The CDR3, as DNA: TGTGCCAGCAGTCCCAGCGGGGCGGGTAGCTACACCTTC.

This clonotype was counted only a few times. V is TRBV12-3 or TRBV12-4 and J is TRBJ2-3; D remains ambiguous. There are 14 residues in the CDR3. Trimming left V 6 bases short and J 2 bases short, with 12 bases between. In DNA, the CDR3 is TGTGCCAGCAGCCCGGGTCCCGTCACAGATACGCAGTATTTT. It is translated as CASSPGPVTDTQYF.

This clonotype was picked up many times. The chain is built from TRBV6-1 and TRBJ2-5, with a possible D match to TRBD2 (6 bases). The J call may be wrong; the DNA end is better matched by TRBJ2-3. The CDR3 has 12 amino acids. Germline CDR1 and CDR2: MNHNS and SASEGT. The CDR3 DNA reads as TGTGCCAGCAGTGAACGCGGGGAAACGCAGTATTTT. This translates into CASSERGETQYF.

This clonotype occurred a few times. V and J are TRBV11-2 and TRBJ1-1; no reliable D call. CDR1 SGHAT and CDR2 FQNNGV come from the germline V gene. The CDR3 extends over 18 amino acids. The germline V and J ends were trimmed by 0 bases and 1 base, with 18 bases remaining between them. The CDR3, as DNA: TGTGCCAGCAGCTTAGATGGTATGTTGGTAACGACGAACACTGAAGCTTTCTTT. Translating it yields CASSLDGMLVTTNTEAFF.

The CDR3 DNA reads as TGTGCCAGCAGCCAAGGGAGGGGCGGCACTGAAGCTTTCTTT. As protein: CASSQGRGGTEAFF. The gene calls are TRBV3-1 and TRBJ1-1; maybe TRBD1 (5 bases). This CDR3 is 14 amino acids long. Trimming took 1 base from V and 4 from J, leaving 10 bases between them. CDR1 and CDR2 from the germline V gene are LGHDT and YNNKEL (reference sequence).

This clonotype was counted many times. The chain recombines TRBV5-1 with TRBJ2-3; TRBD2 matches at 13 bases. With V trimmed by 2 bases and J by 6 bases, 6 bases remained unmatched. Looked up from germline, CDR1 is SGHRS and CDR2 is YFSETQ. The CDR3 contains 16 residues. In DNA, the CDR3 is TGCGCCAGCAGCTTTGGACTAGCGGGAGTAATGGATACGCAGTATTTT. Protein: CASSFGLAGVMDTQYF. Combining the CDR3 with reference TRBV5-1 and TRBJ2-3 gives the whole variable domain KAGVTQTPRYLIKTRGQQVTLSCSPISGHRSVSWYQQTPGQGLQFLFEYFSETQRNKGNFPGRFSGRQFSNSRSEMNVSTLELGDSALYLCASSFGLAGVMDTQYFGPGTRLTVL.

This clonotype was counted a few times. The rearrangement joins TRBV29-1 to TRBJ1-1; TRBD1 matches at 7 bases. V shed 3 bases and J 4 bases; nucleotides not matched to a gene: 2. This CDR3 has 12 residues. CDR1 and CDR2 (germline): SQVTM, ANQGSEA. CDR3 coding DNA: TGCAGCGTTGAGGCAGGGGGCACTGAAGCTTTCTTT. It encodes CSVEAGGTEAFF.

The gene calls are TRBV3-1 and TRBJ2-7, with D perhaps matching TRBD1 or TRBD2 (5 bases each). The CDR3 has 18 residues. The V gene's germline CDR1 is LGHDT and CDR2 YNNKEL (reference sequence). Trimming removed 1 base from V and 0 bases from J, with 19 bases in between. The CDR3 loop is CASSQVVGPYRNSYEQYF. DNA of the CDR3: TGTGCCAGCAGCCAAGTCGTGGGACCTTATCGGAACTCCTACGAGCAGTACTTC.

The chain has TRBV7-2 and TRBJ2-3; TRBD1 might be the D (6 bases). This CDR3 is built from 14 residues. The V and J ends lost 3 bases and 4 bases respectively, with 11 bases between them. CDR1 and CDR2 (germline): SGHTA, FQGNSA. The CDR3 nucleotides read TGTGCCAGCAGCTTCCGACAGGTGGCAGATACGCAGTATTTT. The encoded protein is CASSFRQVADTQYF.

This clonotype was picked up a small number of times. The chain has TRBV4-2 and TRBJ2-2, with D possibly being TRBD2 (6 bases). The CDR3 extends over 15 amino acids. Between the trimmed V and J ends, which lost 0 bases and 5 bases, there was a span of 10 bases. The germline CDR1 and CDR2 sequences are LGHNA and YNFKEQ. The CDR3: CASSQETSSTGELFF. CDR3 in DNA: TGTGCCAGCAGCCAAGAGACTAGTAGTACCGGGGAGCTGTTTTTT.

The rearrangement uses TRBV23-1 and TRBJ2-3; possible D gene TRBD1, 6 bases. TRBV23-1 is assigned to the ORF class and has an uncertain function. CDR3 length equals 15 residues. V lost 8 bases to trimming and J lost 5 bases, with 20 bases between them. CDR3 DNA sequence: TGCGCCAGCGGACTCTACAGGGATTCTAGAGATACGCAGTATTTT. Translation gives CASGLYRDSRDTQYF.

The chain employs TRBV6-2 or TRBV6-3 and TRBJ2-1, with 11 bases aligning to TRBD1. Germline V lookup: CDR1 MNHEY, CDR2 SVGEGT. The CDR3 is made up of 15 amino acids. Trimming at V came to 8 bases and at J to 6 bases, leaving 9 bases not matched to a gene. Here the CDR3 reads CASSLRGQGANEQFF. Here the CDR3 DNA reads TGTGCCAGCTCTTTACGTGGACAGGGGGCCAATGAGCAGTTCTTC.

The chain couples TRBV25-1 to TRBJ2-1; 7 bases map to TRBD2. Unmatched junction bases numbered 5, after V lost 0 bases and J lost 6 bases. The CDR3 runs to 15 residues. The germline gives CDR1 MGHDK, CDR2 SYGVNS. CDR3 in amino acids: CASSEYAGVSNEQFF. The DNA of the CDR3 is TGTGCCAGCAGTGAATATGCGGGAGTAAGCAATGAGCAGTTCTTC.

The V and J genes are TRBV6-2 or TRBV6-3 and TRBJ2-2, with a weak D call TRBD2 (5 bases). The CDR3 covers 16 residues. Per germline, CDR1 MNHEY and CDR2 SVGEGT. The V end was cut by 11 bases, the J end by 6 bases, with 25 bases between. CDR3: CAPPSSSHGRAGELFF. The DNA for the CDR3 is TGTGCCCCCCCCTCCAGCAGCCACGGGCGGGCCGGGGAGCTGTTTTTT.

This chain joins TRBV9 and TRBJ2-7; D remains unclear. The CDR3 is 13 amino acids. Germline V gene data show CDR1 as SGDLS and CDR2 as YYNGEE. V dropped 4 bases and J dropped 5 bases, with 13 bases sitting between them. CDR3 in amino acids: CASSSQPLHEQYF. DNA of the CDR3: TGTGCCAGCAGCTCCCAACCCCTCCACGAGCAGTACTTC.

This clonotype was detected only a few times. The chain carries TRBV6-5 and TRBJ2-1; TRBD2 might be the D (6 bases). The CDR3 runs 17 residues. V lost 3 bases, J lost 7 bases, and 22 bases lay in between. The germline V gene encodes CDR1 MNHEY and CDR2 SVGAGI. The CDR3 loop is CASSYNGAAGVRNEQFF. The CDR3 DNA sequence: TGTGCCAGCAGTTATAACGGAGCAGCGGGCGTCAGAAATGAGCAGTTCTTC.

The chain carries TRBV7-9 and TRBJ2-3, with 8 positions matching TRBD2. V lost 4 bases to trimming and J lost 6 bases; unmatched junction nucleotides: 9. Germline CDR1 SEHNR, CDR2 FQNEAQ (reference sequence). CDR3 length equals 15 residues. CDR3 in amino acids: CASSSEEAGVDTQYF. The CDR3, as DNA: TGTGCCAGCAGCTCCGAGGAAGCGGGAGTGGATACGCAGTATTTT.

This clonotype occurred a few times. The chain has TRBV12-3 or TRBV12-4 and TRBJ2-3; 7 bases agree with TRBD1. V dropped 7 bases and J dropped 3; count of bases not matched to a gene: 10. The CDR3 length is 15 residues. In DNA form, the CDR3 reads TGTGCCAGCACCGCGGGTAGGGGGCTGACAGATACGCAGTATTTT. Translated, it gives CASTAGRGLTDTQYF.

This clonotype was detected only once. The CDR3 coding sequence is TGTGCCAGCAGCCCTTACAGGGGGCCGGACACTGAAGCTTTCTTT. Translation: CASSPYRGPDTEAFF. The V call is TRBV5-5, the J call TRBJ1-1; 9 nucleotides match TRBD1. There are 15 residues in the CDR3. From germline, CDR1 is SGHKS and CDR2 YYEKEE (reference sequence). With V trimmed by 4 bases and J by 3 bases, 7 bases remained unmatched.

The gene calls are TRBV4-1 and TRBJ2-1; D might be TRBD2 (5 bases). Germline V gene sequence: CDR1 MGHRA, CDR2 YSYEKL. The V end lost 4 bases, the J end lost 5 bases, and 15 bases lay between the germline ends. The CDR3 is 15 amino acids. The DNA for the CDR3 is TGCGCCAGCAGCCCAGACCCGGGATCGGACAATGAGCAGTTCTTC. Amino acid sequence: CASSPDPGSDNEQFF.

This clonotype was picked up many times. J is TRBJ1-3 and V is TRBV12-3 or TRBV12-4; D may be TRBD1 (5 bases). This CDR3 comprises 16 residues. Trimming pared 2 bases from V and 0 bases from J, leaving 11 bases between. CDR3 coding DNA: TGTGCCAGCAGTTTATCGGGACGCATCTCTGGAAACACCATATATTTT. Protein product: CASSLSGRISGNTIYF.

This clonotype has more than one count but fewer than ten. The chain employs TRBV20-1 and TRBJ2-3, with 11 bases aligning to TRBD2. The CDR3 extends over 14 amino acids. CDR1 is DFQATT and CDR2 is SNEGSKA in the germline V gene (reference sequence). V gave up 6 bases and J gave up 7 bases; unmatched junction bases: 9. The CDR3 nucleotides read TGCAGTGCCCCCACTAGCGGGAGTGGTAATACGCAGTATTTT. Protein: CSAPTSGSGNTQYF.

In this sample, this clonotype turned up a few times. The chain has TRBV25-1 and TRBJ2-5; a possible D gene is TRBD2 (6 bases). The V end was cut by 3 bases, the J end by 7 bases, with 15 bases between. The CDR3 is made up of 14 amino acids. Germline V gene lookup returns CDR1 MGHDK and CDR2 SYGVNS. The CDR3 sequence is CASSDAGGKGTQYF. The CDR3, as DNA: TGTGCCAGCAGTGACGCGGGCGGGAAGGGGACCCAGTACTTC.

This chain uses TRBV14 with TRBJ2-2, with 11 bases identical to TRBD2. Germline V gene sequence: CDR1 SGHDN, CDR2 FVKESK. After removal of 1 base from V and 7 bases from J, the junction contained 14 bases not matched to a gene. CDR3 length: 19 residues. CDR3 DNA: TGTGCCAGCAGCCAAGCCGCTCTAGCGGGAGGCTTGGTTGACGGGGAGCTGTTTTTT. Translated: CASSQAALAGGLVDGELFF.

This clonotype was counted only a few times. V usage is TRBV29-1 and J usage is TRBJ2-5, with a tentative D call TRBD2 (6 bases). Germline V lookup: CDR1 SQVTM, CDR2 ANQGSEA. The V gene lost 8 bases and the J gene lost 5 bases, with 15 bases spanning the gap. The CDR3 runs 12 residues. CDR3 nucleotide sequence: TGCAGCTCGACTAGTGGTGTCGAGACCCAGTACTTC. Residues: CSSTSGVETQYF.